This T cell receptor (beta chain) is drawn from a study of blood T cells in healthy people across ages. The CDR3 extends over 14 amino acids. Germline V CDR1 and CDR2: SGHVS, FQNEAQ. Trimming pared 5 bases from V and 5 bases from J, leaving 15 bases between. Together with a sample-barcoded 5' primer, a J-beta primer mix was included in a second PCR lasting about 7 to 11 cycles. TCRdb recomputed calls from the 5' RACE reads with MiXCR, one row per CDR3 protein. The sample contains 850,000 to 1,000,000 distinct CDR3 sequences, about 48% of which appear only once. Only a few counts were recorded for this clonotype. Its antigen is as yet unknown. General observations from the study: Calculation of diversity from one million T cells yielded estimates considered to be underestimates.

This chain joins TRBV7-8 and TRBJ2-5; no clear D gene. The TCR sequence derives from a man aged 25 to 40 in good health. The source material was blood. The CDR3 reads CASSPPIRAETQYF. CDR3 DNA: TGTGCCAGCAGCCCCCCTATAAGAGCGGAGACCCAGTACTTC.